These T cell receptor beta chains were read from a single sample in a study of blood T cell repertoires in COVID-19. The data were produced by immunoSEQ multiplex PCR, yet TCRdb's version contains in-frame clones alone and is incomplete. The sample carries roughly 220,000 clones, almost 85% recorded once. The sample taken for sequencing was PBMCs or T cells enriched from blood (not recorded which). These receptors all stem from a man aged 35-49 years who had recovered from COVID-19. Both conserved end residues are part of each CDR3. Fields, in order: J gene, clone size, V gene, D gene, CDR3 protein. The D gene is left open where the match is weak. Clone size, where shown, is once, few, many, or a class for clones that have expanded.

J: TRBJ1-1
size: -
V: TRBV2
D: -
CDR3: CASGGRGNTEAFF

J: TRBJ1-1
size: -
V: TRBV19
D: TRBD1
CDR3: CASSSAGTGNTEAFF

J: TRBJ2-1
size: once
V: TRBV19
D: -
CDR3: CASSFLDSPNEQFF

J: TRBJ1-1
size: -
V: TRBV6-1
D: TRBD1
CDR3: CASSAIWTGLRTEAFF

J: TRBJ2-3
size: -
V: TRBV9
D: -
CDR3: CASSVASDTQYF

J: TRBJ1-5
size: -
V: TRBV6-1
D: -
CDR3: CASSLGGSNQPQHF

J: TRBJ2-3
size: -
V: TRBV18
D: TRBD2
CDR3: CASSPRNGGNTDTQYF

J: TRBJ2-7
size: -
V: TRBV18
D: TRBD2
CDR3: CASSPRGTSLVWYEQYF

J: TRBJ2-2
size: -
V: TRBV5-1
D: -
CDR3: CASSFGGVPGTGELFF

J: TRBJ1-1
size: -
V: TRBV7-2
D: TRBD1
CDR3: CASSFSGAGGYTEAFF

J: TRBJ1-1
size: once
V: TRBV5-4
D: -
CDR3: CASSSPGPTEAFF

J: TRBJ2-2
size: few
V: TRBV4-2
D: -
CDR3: CASSQDLHSGELFF

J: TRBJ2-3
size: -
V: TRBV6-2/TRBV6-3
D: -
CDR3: CASSTEGASLPRAEYF

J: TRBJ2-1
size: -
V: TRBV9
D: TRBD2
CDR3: CASQGTSGGDNEQFF

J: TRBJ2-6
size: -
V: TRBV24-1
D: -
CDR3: CATSGDSGANVLTF

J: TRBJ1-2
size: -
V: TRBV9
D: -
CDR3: CASSGSTGYTF

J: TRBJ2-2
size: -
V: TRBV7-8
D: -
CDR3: CASSPRTGNTGELFF

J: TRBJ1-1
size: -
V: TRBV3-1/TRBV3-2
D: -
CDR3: CASSLTTENTEAFF

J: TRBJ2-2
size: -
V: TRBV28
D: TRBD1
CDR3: CATTGGADTGELFF

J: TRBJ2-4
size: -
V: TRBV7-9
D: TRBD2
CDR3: CASSSSGASKNIQYF

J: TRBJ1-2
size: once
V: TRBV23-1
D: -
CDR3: CASSQSSGAFNRGYTF

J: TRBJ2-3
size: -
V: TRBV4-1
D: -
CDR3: CASSQDHTLGWDTQYF

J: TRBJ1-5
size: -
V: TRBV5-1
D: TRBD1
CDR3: CASSPGTEDQPQHF

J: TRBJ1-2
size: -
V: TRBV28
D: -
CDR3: CASSLYQGPYYGYTF

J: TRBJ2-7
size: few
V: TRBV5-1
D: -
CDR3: CASSLEPRDISPYEQYF

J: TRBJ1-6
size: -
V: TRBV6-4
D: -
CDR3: CASSDSEGSPLHF

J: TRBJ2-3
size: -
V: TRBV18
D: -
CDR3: CASSRGRERSSTDTQYF

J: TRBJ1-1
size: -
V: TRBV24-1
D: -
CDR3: CATSDLVGAEAFF

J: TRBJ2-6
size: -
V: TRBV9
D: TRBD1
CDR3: CASSARGGQGAQANVLTF

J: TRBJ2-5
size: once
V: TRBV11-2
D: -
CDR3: CASSPDPAGETQYF

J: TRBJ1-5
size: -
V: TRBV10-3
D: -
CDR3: CATRESNQPQHF